This paragraph reports one T cell receptor beta chain. The target of this receptor is not known. Per-base qualities were not stored, and no clone one base away is much larger. The collaborating institutions used their own protocols to collect whole blood in K2EDTA tubes. For TCRbeta analysis, collaborators shipped samples as frozen whole blood, isolated PBMCs, or DNA extracted from either of those sample types. This entry comes from a study of blood T cell repertoires in COVID-19 (dated by TCRdb to about 2020). With regard to the full study: Samples covering the acute and convalescent phases of COVID-19 were provided by collaborators in the United States, Italy and Spain. The repertoires were released in a freely available public database intended as a resource for research on the immune response to SARS-CoV-2. Nearly every sample came with metadata listing a de-identified subject ID, COVID-19 status, age in years and sex. The prospective study material was composed of cDNA or gDNA derived from T cells, B-cell-depleted T cells, or PBMCs. Where available, HLA class I and class II types were obtained from metadata supplied by the sample provider rather than from assay-based typing. The dataset comprised deeply sampled blood TCRbeta repertoires from subjects exposed to, actively infected with, or recovered from COVID-19. Samples came from the ongoing ImmuneRACE study (first 160 participants) plus 1,254 subjects from 6 global collaborators.

TCRbeta CDR3 regions were amplified from genomic DNA using the immunoSEQ Assay, a bias-controlled multiplex PCR. The published analysis was carried out like this. The number of nucleated cells in each sample was estimated from the amplification of reference gene primers within the assay. To quantify the absolute abundance of each unique TCRbeta CDR3 rearrangement, sequence reads were collapsed and filtered. Productive Simpson clonality was computed per sample as the square root of Simpson's diversity index over productive rearrangements. TCRdb re-hosts the immuneACCESS table, in-frame sequences only. Its copies lack some clones; in the studies checked, an unresolved V gene accounts for under half of them, and the cause for the rest is not known. From that table come the V and J calls and clone size; the DNA was used to work out D and trimming. Within this sample are around 100,000 clones, with roughly 80% of them counted one time only. Roughly 19% of the sample is held by the ten biggest clonotypes.

What the research found in general, with its limitations: Clinical and demographic metadata were provided uncurated, with the amount varying by source and participant.

Sample: peripheral blood. The receptor was derived from a man aged 65-85 years with active or convalescent COVID-19.

The bases are TGTGCCAGCATGTTTCGCCCTTCAGGAACCGGGGAGCTGTTTTTT. It translates as CASMFRPSGTGELFF. The V gene is TRBV2 and the J gene is TRBJ2-2; no D segment can be confidently identified. Taken from cysteine to phenylalanine, the CDR3 has 15 residues. Only CDR3 DNA remains: 45 bases, in frame from the first base. V loses 7 bases, J loses 5 bases, and the germline ends lie 17 bases apart. The germline V gene gives CDR1 as SNHLY and CDR2 as FYNNEI.